This T cell receptor (beta chain) stems from a study of blood T cell repertoires in COVID-19. Study-wide context: The United States, Italy and Spain supplied acute and convalescent COVID-19 samples. From T cells, B-cell-depleted T cells, or PBMCs came the material, which was cDNA or gDNA.

Original handling: Amplified reference gene primers provided the basis for estimating nucleated cell counts. Produced via immunoSEQ multiplex PCR; TCRdb's table is partial and in-frame only. The V and J calls and clone size come from that table; D and trimming were worked out from the DNA. This sample has a few hundred thousand clones; 88% occur once, and the top ten carry 0.95% to 1%. Trimming stripped 4 bases from V and 5 bases from J, with 7 bases between. The germline CDR1 and CDR2 sequences are MNHEY and SVGEGT. This CDR3 is built from 12 residues. Sequenced sample: peripheral blood. This clonotype was sampled from a woman in her forties who had recovered from COVID-19. The V call is TRBV6-2 or TRBV6-3, the J call TRBJ2-3; TRBD1 is a possible D gene (6 bases). The CDR3 region has the DNA TGTGCCAGCAGTTTAGGGGGAGATACGCAGTATTTT. Amino acid sequence: CASSLGGDTQYF.